This paragraph covers one T cell receptor beta chain sequence. What it binds is not known. This specimen belongs to a study of identical twins. The germline CDR1 and CDR2 sequences are SGHRS and YFSETQ. V was shortened by 0 bases and J by 0 bases, with 7 bases between the two germline ends. This CDR3 is 14 amino acids long. Study-wide findings and caveats: The authors drew conclusions from cross-sectional statistical analysis rather than following the same donors. Modelling underestimated the level of out-of-frame TCR alpha sharing observed in monozygotic twins. With beta out-of-frame sequences, excess sharing by twins was weaker.

TCRdb reanalysed the 5' RACE reads using MiXCR and keeps one entry per CDR3 protein. The sample includes just over 500,000 distinct CDR3 sequences, about 20% of them seen just once. A further study also used this sample, focusing on T cells expressing NK-cell markers. That source notes: The authors derived TCR beta repertoires from sorted CD3+CD56+NKG2C+, CD3+CD56+NKG2C- and CD3+CD56-NKG2C+ T cells.

The chain joins TRBV5-1 to TRBJ2-7; tentatively, D is TRBD2 (6 bases). The specimen was CD4+ T cells sorted from blood. The receptor was isolated from a woman aged 18-29 years in good health. The CDR3 bases are TGCGCCAGCAGCTTGGAGCGGGCCTCCTACGAGCAGTACTTC. The encoded protein is CASSLERASYEQYF.